The clone carrying this T cell receptor (beta chain) has at least ten counts. Germline CDR1 reads MNHEY; CDR2 reads SMNVEV (reference sequence). V lost 5 bases to trimming and J lost 2 bases, with 10 bases between them. The CDR3 totals 15 residues. TCR beta CDR3 regions were amplified from RNA transcripts. Using the HTBI primer set, a first-round RT-PCR was run on the TCR CDR3. Using its own MiXCR run on the multiplex PCR reads, TCRdb lists one record per CDR3 protein. The sample yields 340,000 or so distinct CDR3 sequences, around 23% seen once. This specimen belongs to a study of T cells in Graves' hyperthyroidism and ophthalmopathy.

The genes are TRBV27 and TRBJ2-6; a weak D match, TRBD1 (5 bases). This sequence originates from a woman in her 50s with Graves' hyperthyroidism. Input material: blood. Here the CDR3 reads CASSTEQAGANVLTF. The CDR3 region has the DNA TGTGCCAGCAGTACAGAACAGGCTGGGGCCAACGTCCTGACTTTC.